The 5 T cell receptor beta chains below were found in one sample sequenced in a study of monozygotic twins with inflammatory bowel disease. TCRdb reanalyzed the 5' RACE reads, giving one entry per CDR3 protein sequence and no DNA. The ten top clones account for 2.4%, within a sample of under 150,000 distinct CDR3 sequences. Sequenced: blood. The receptors derive from a human donor with ulcerative colitis or Crohn's disease, or a healthy co-twin of an affected twin (not recorded which).

This chain uses TRBV11-2 with TRBJ1-2. Germline-derived CDR1 and CDR2 are SGHAT and FQNNGV. The CDR3 totals 17 residues. The CDR3 sequence is CASTVDPREGLNYGYTF.

The chain couples TRBV20-1 to TRBJ2-2. Germline CDR1 DFQATT, CDR2 SNEGSKA (reference sequence). The CDR3 loop spans 14 amino acids. CDR3 protein: CSAREDIGTGELFF.

This sequence joins TRBV7-2 and TRBJ2-2. Germline CDR1 and CDR2: SGHTA and FQGNSA. CDR3 length: 13 residues. CDR3 residues: CASSLPFTGELFF.

The chain links TRBV20-1 to TRBJ1-1. CDR3 length: 13 residues. Germline V lookup: CDR1 DFQATT, CDR2 SNEGSKA (reference sequence). CDR3 in amino acids: CSARDFAGTEAFF.

The CDR3: CAWKVGETASYEQYF. The chain joins TRBV30 to TRBJ2-7; without DNA, the TCRdb call of TRBD2 cannot be checked. The length of the CDR3 is 15 residues. Germline CDR1 GTSNPN, CDR2 SVGIG (reference sequence).